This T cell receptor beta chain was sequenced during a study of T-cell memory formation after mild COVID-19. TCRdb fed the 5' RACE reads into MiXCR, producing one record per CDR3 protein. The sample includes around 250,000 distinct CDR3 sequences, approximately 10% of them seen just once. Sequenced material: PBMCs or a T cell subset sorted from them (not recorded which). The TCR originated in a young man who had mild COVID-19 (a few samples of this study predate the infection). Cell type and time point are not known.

CDR3 nucleotides: TGCGCCAGCAGCTTCGGGACAGTGCTAACCTACGAGCAGTACTTC. It codes for CASSFGTVLTYEQYF. The rearrangement uses TRBV5-1 and TRBJ2-7; 7 bases are shared with TRBD1. There are 15 residues in the CDR3. V lost 2 bases, J lost 2 bases, and 7 bases stayed unmatched. CDR1 and CDR2 (germline): SGHRS, YFSETQ.